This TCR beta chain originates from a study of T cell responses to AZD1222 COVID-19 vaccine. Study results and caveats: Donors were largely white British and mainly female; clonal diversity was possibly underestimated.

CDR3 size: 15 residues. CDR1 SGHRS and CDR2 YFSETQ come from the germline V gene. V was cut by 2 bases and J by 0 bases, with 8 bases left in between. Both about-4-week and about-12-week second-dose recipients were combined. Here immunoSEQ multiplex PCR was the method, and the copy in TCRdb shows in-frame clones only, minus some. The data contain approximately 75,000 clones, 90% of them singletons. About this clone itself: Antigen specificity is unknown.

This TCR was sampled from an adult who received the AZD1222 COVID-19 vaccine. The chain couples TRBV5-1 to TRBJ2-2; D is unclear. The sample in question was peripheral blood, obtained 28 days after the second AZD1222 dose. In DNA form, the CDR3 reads TGCGCCAGCAGCTTCCTGCAGTCGAACACCGGGGAGCTGTTTTTT. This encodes CASSFLQSNTGELFF.